This TCR beta chain was recorded in a study of blood T cell repertoires in COVID-19. The wider study: From T cells, B-cell-depleted T cells, or PBMCs came the material, which was cDNA or gDNA.

Per the original data handling: Reference gene primer amplification gave nucleated cell count estimates. Repertoires were generated with immunoSEQ multiplex PCR, while TCRdb's copy carries only in-frame clones and drops some. Clone size and the V and J calls come from that table; the DNA yielded D and trimming. The top ten clones hold under 4% of a sample with a few hundred thousand clones, 85% of them seen once. This CDR3 is 14 amino acids long. CDR1 and CDR2 from the germline V gene are MDHEN and SYDVKM. J lost 1 base, V lost 6 bases, and 5 bases had no gene match. What was sequenced was peripheral blood. The rearrangement uses TRBV28 and TRBJ2-7, with 8 bases matching TRBD2. The TCR comes from a woman between 18 and 29 years old with acute or convalescent COVID-19. This chain's CDR3 is CASSSGSGSYEQYF. The DNA of the CDR3 is TGTGCCAGCAGCAGCGGGAGCGGATCCTACGAGCAGTACTTC.